The source of this T cell receptor beta chain is a study of cytomegalovirus exposure and HLA in healthy donors. Primers: 60 Vbeta forward and 13 Jbeta reverse. Only in-frame clones appear in the TCRdb table, and some are missing; sequencing was by immunoSEQ multiplex PCR. The table lists about 190,000 clones, about 77% of them singletons. Trimming cost V 5 bases and J 6 bases; bases outside gene matches: 23. Germline V gene lookup returns CDR1 MNHEY and CDR2 SMNVEV (reference sequence). The length of the CDR3 is 20 residues. The chain carries TRBV27 and TRBJ2-4, with 9 positions matching TRBD2. The source is a man in his thirties or forties in good health and CMV-seropositive. Sequencing was done on a sample of PBMCs. CDR3 sequence reads: CASSNGGDPRTGTSLNIQYF. CDR3 DNA: TGTGCCAGCAGTAATGGGGGGGACCCTCGCACCGGGACTAGCTTAAACATTCAGTACTTC.